The 20 T cell receptor beta chains presented below share a single source sample, sequenced in a study of blood T cell repertoires in COVID-19. The repertoire was sequenced with immunoSEQ multiplex PCR; TCRdb's copy has only in-frame clones and lacks some. Of tens of thousands of clones listed, around 81% are singletons. Sequenced sample: peripheral blood. The receptors derive from a woman aged 55-69 years with acute or convalescent COVID-19.

The sample holds a few counts of this clone. This chain links TRBV7-7 with TRBJ2-5; possible D gene TRBD1, 6 bases. The germline CDR1 and CDR2 sequences are SSHAT and FNYEAQ (reference sequence). Deletions cut 1 base from V and 5 bases from J, with 8 bases between. CDR3 length: 13 residues. Here the CDR3 DNA reads TGTGCCAGCAGCTTAGGAAGGGGGGAGACCCAGTACTTC. This codes for CASSLGRGETQYF.

The rearrangement joins TRBV5-6 to TRBJ1-2; tentative D call: TRBD1 (6 bases). V was shortened by 5 bases and J by 2 bases, with 16 bases between the two germline ends. This CDR3 comprises 15 residues. Germline assignment: CDR1 SGHDT and CDR2 YYEEEE. CDR3 region: CASSRQGLVNYGYTF. For the CDR3, the DNA is TGTGCCAGCAGTCGCCAGGGGCTAGTCAACTATGGCTACACCTTC.

The V call is TRBV7-2, the J call TRBJ1-5; 8 positions agree with TRBD1. Trimming cost V 5 bases and J 1 base; bases outside gene matches: 4. The germline V gene encodes CDR1 SGHTA and CDR2 FQGNSA. The CDR3 loop spans 15 amino acids. The CDR3 spells CASSPNRGSNQPQHF. The CDR3 DNA sequence: TGTGCCAGCAGCCCCAACAGGGGGAGCAATCAGCCCCAGCATTTT.

The chain employs TRBV6-1 and TRBJ1-5, with 9 bases identical to TRBD1. Germline V gene sequence: CDR1 MNHNS, CDR2 SASEGT. After removal of 1 base from V and 3 bases from J, the junction contained 4 bases not matched to a gene. The CDR3 is made up of 16 amino acids. The CDR3 nucleotides are TGTGCCAGCAGTGAAGTGACAGGGGGGATCAATCAGCCCCAGCATTTT. Protein product: CASSEVTGGINQPQHF.

The chain has TRBV5-1 and TRBJ1-3; 8 bases agree with TRBD1. Looked up from germline, CDR1 is SGHRS and CDR2 is YFSETQ. The CDR3 extends over 17 amino acids. Trimming cost V 0 bases and J 3 bases; bases outside gene matches: 8. CDR3 nucleotide sequence: TGCGCCAGCAGCTTGGCCCCGGACAGGGTTGGTGGAAACACCATATATTTT. It encodes CASSLAPDRVGGNTIYF.

This clone showed up just once. The V call is TRBV7-6, the J call TRBJ1-1; no definite D call. The V gene's germline CDR1 is SGHVS and CDR2 FNYEAQ. This CDR3 comprises 14 residues. Trimming took off 1 base at V and 5 bases at J, with 11 bases between the two ends. The CDR3 nucleotides are TGTGCCAGCAGCTTAGGGGAGGGTCGAACTGAAGCTTTCTTT. As protein: CASSLGEGRTEAFF.

This chain uses TRBV5-1 with TRBJ2-1; 10 nucleotides match TRBD2. Germline V gene data show CDR1 as SGHRS and CDR2 as YFSETQ. Germline trimming cut 4 bases from V and 9 bases from J; bases unmatched to any gene: 10. The CDR3 sequence is 15 residues long. DNA for the CDR3: TGCGCCAGCAGCGAGCGGGGGGGCGGGAGCGGTGAGCAGTTCTTC. This sequence encodes CASSERGGGSGEQFF. Based on the CDR3 plus reference TRBV5-1 and TRBJ2-1, the full variable domain is KAGVTQTPRYLIKTRGQQVTLSCSPISGHRSVSWYQQTPGQGLQFLFEYFSETQRNKGNFPGRFSGRQFSNSRSEMNVSTLELGDSALYLCASSERGGGSGEQFFGPGTRLTVL.

As to this clone: The junction departs from germline at one end; a sequencing error may be responsible. The chain combines TRBV6-5 with TRBJ1-1; the D is unclear. Germline lookup yields CDR1 MNHEY and CDR2 SVGAGI. CDR3 length: 14 residues. CDR3 sequence: CANSYSLGLTEAFF. CDR3 DNA sequence: TGTGCCAACAGTTACTCGCTAGGTCTCACTGAAGCTTTCTTT.

Only one count was recorded for this clone. The chain couples TRBV5-4 to TRBJ2-1, with a weak D call TRBD2 (6 bases). Trimming shortened V by 0 bases and J by 9 bases, and 16 bases separated the two germline ends. The germline CDR1 and CDR2 sequences are SGHNT and YYREEE (reference sequence). The CDR3 has 15 residues. The CDR3 sequence is CASSLVRGSDGEQFF. CDR3 coding DNA: TGTGCCAGCAGCTTGGTCCGGGGGTCAGACGGTGAGCAGTTCTTC.

The chain recombines TRBV5-1 with TRBJ2-7; TRBD1 matches at 8 bases. Germline values: CDR1 SGHRS, CDR2 YFSETQ. With 3 bases clipped from V and 5 bases from J, the junction kept 7 bases outside the gene matches. The CDR3 runs 14 residues. CDR3 protein: CASSWTTGVDEQYF. The CDR3 DNA sequence: TGCGCCAGCAGCTGGACGACAGGGGTAGACGAGCAGTACTTC.

V gene TRBV11-2 combines with J gene TRBJ2-7, with 10 bases aligning to TRBD1. The germline gives CDR1 SGHAT, CDR2 FQNNGV. This CDR3 is built from 15 residues. V gave up 1 base and J gave up 7 bases; unmatched junction bases: 7. The CDR3 coding sequence is TGTGCCAGCAGCTTAGGGGACAGGGGCTCTGGGGAGCAGTACTTC. Its protein is CASSLGDRGSGEQYF.

The chain recombines TRBV25-1 with TRBJ1-2; D is ambiguous. Looked up from germline, CDR1 is MGHDK and CDR2 is SYGVNS. The V end was cut by 0 bases, the J end by 7 bases, with 9 bases between. There are 13 residues in the CDR3. The CDR3 is CASSEYVAVGYTF. The CDR3 DNA reads TGTGCCAGCAGTGAATATGTCGCAGTTGGCTACACCTTC.

CDR3 sequence reads: CASSPYQGAHEQYF. DNA of the CDR3: TGTGCCAGCAGCCCCTATCAGGGGGCCCACGAGCAGTACTTC. This chain links TRBV11-3 with TRBJ2-7, with 8 bases matching TRBD1. This CDR3 spans 14 amino acids. From germline, CDR1 is SGHNT and CDR2 YENEEA. Trimming at V came to 5 bases and at J to 5 bases, leaving 8 bases not matched to a gene.

The genes are TRBV6-6 and TRBJ1-1, with TRBD1 as a possible D gene (6 bases). V lost 6 bases to trimming and J lost 0 bases, with 8 bases between them. This CDR3 spans 13 amino acids. Germline lookup yields CDR1 MNHNY and CDR2 SVGAGI (reference sequence). CDR3 loop: CASRDSMNTEAFF. CDR3 nucleotide sequence: TGTGCCAGCAGGGACAGCATGAACACTGAAGCTTTCTTT.

The chain is built from TRBV5-1 and TRBJ1-4; 7 bases line up with TRBD1. Trimming cost V 4 bases and J 4 bases; bases outside gene matches: 7. The CDR3 length is 15 residues. Germline CDR1 reads SGHRS; CDR2 reads YFSETQ. The CDR3 DNA reads TGCGCCAGCAGCCAACCGGGACAGCTTAATGAAAAACTGTTTTTT. Encoded protein: CASSQPGQLNEKLFF.

Ten or more counts support this clone. The V and J genes are TRBV11-2 and TRBJ2-3; TRBD2 is a possible D gene (5 bases). The V end was cut by 8 bases, the J end by 4 bases, with 13 bases between. CDR1 and CDR2 (germline): SGHAT, FQNNGV. The CDR3 spans 13 residues. The CDR3 here is CASLLSGSDTQYF. The CDR3 DNA reads TGTGCCAGCCTGCTGTCGGGGTCAGATACGCAGTATTTT.

The genes are TRBV19 and TRBJ2-3, with 9 bases matching TRBD2. The CDR3 runs 15 residues. Trimming removed 5 bases from V and 4 bases from J; junction bases left unmatched: 7. Germline V gene lookup returns CDR1 LNHDA and CDR2 SQIVND (reference sequence). The DNA of the CDR3 is TGTGCCAGTAGTGAGGCGGGGGGGCTCCCAGATACGCAGTATTTT. Translation gives CASSEAGGLPDTQYF.

The rearrangement joins TRBV5-1 to TRBJ2-7, with 7 bases identical to TRBD1. CDR3 size: 14 residues. In germline, CDR1 is SGHRS, CDR2 YFSETQ. The J segment lost 5 bases and the V segment lost 0 bases, leaving 5 bases of the junction unmatched. The CDR3: CASSLGRGLNEQYF. The CDR3 bases are TGCGCCAGCAGCTTGGGTAGGGGGCTCAACGAGCAGTACTTC.

The gene calls are TRBV7-9 and TRBJ2-2; a possible D gene is TRBD1 (5 bases). This CDR3 is built from 12 residues. V was pared by 9 bases and J by 6 bases, with 11 bases between. Per germline, CDR1 SEHNR and CDR2 FQNEAQ (reference sequence). CDR3: CARAQGSGELFF. In DNA, the CDR3 is TGTGCCAGGGCGCAGGGCTCCGGGGAGCTGTTTTTT.

This chain joins TRBV19 and TRBJ1-2; D remains ambiguous. Germline-derived CDR1 and CDR2 are LNHDA and SQIVND (reference sequence). Trimming pared 7 bases from V and 8 bases from J, leaving 17 bases between. CDR3 length: 13 residues. CDR3 amino acids: CASTSGEVSGYTF. CDR3 coding DNA: TGTGCCAGTACCTCCGGGGAGGTGAGCGGCTACACCTTC.